One sample yielded the 30 T cell receptor beta chains listed below, sequenced in a study of spatial heterogeneity in lung cancer. Time point noted: blood at routine non-recurrence follow-up after resection. TCRdb fed the 5' RACE reads into MiXCR, producing one record per CDR3 protein. Of under 20,000 distinct CDR3 sequences in the sample, 19% are singletons; the top ten hold 6.2%. The sample in question was PBMCs, obtained at follow-up. Source of these receptors: a male donor with early-stage non-small cell lung cancer.

The chain links TRBV7-8 to TRBJ2-4; D gene ambiguous. V lost 5 bases to trimming and J lost 3 bases, with 11 bases between them. Germline V CDR1 and CDR2: SGHVS, FQNEAQ. CDR3 length equals 14 residues. Here the CDR3 reads CASSQDESKNIQYF. CDR3 sequence (DNA): TGTGCCAGCAGCCAGGACGAGAGCAAAAACATTCAGTACTTC.

This clonotype was observed at least ten times. The CDR3 nucleotides read TGTGCCAGCAGCTCAATAGCGGGGGGACCTTACGAGCAGTACTTC. Residues: CASSSIAGGPYEQYF. The rearrangement links TRBV5-5 to TRBJ2-7, with 10 positions matching TRBD2. V shed 3 bases and J 4 bases; nucleotides not matched to a gene: 7. Germline values: CDR1 SGHKS, CDR2 YYEKEE (reference sequence). The CDR3 runs to 15 residues.

The gene calls are TRBV9 and TRBJ2-2; maybe TRBD2 (6 bases). Deletions cut 0 bases from V and 6 bases from J, with 12 bases between. Germline loops: CDR1 SGDLS, CDR2 YYNGEE. CDR3 length: 15 residues. Here the CDR3 DNA reads TGTGCCAGCAGCGTAGGACTAGAGTTCTCCGGGGAGCTGTTTTTT. Translation: CASSVGLEFSGELFF.

Ten or more counts support this clonotype. V is TRBV6-2 or TRBV6-3 and J is TRBJ1-5; no firm D call. V was trimmed by 5 bases and J by 2 bases, leaving 4 bases between them. CDR1 is MNHEY, CDR2 SVGEGT, per germline. The CDR3 has 12 residues. The CDR3, as DNA: TGTGCCAGCAGTCCTCGCAATCAGCCCCAGCATTTT. Translating gives CASSPRNQPQHF.

This clonotype qualifies as medium-sized. This chain connects TRBV2 to TRBJ2-3; no reliable D call. Germline values: CDR1 SNHLY, CDR2 FYNNEI. V was trimmed by 6 bases and J by 9 bases, leaving 10 bases between them. CDR3 size: 11 residues. The CDR3, as DNA: TGTGCCAGCAGGGGCGCGGTCACGCAGTATTTT. Translated, it gives CASRGAVTQYF.

This clonotype was observed a handful of times. The chain uses TRBV2 and TRBJ2-5, with 7 bases matching TRBD2. V lost 6 bases, J lost 5 bases, and 6 bases stayed unmatched. The germline V gene has CDR1 SNHLY and CDR2 FYNNEI. The CDR3 totals 13 residues. In DNA, the CDR3 is TGTGCCAGCAGCCCGGGGACTACTGAGACCCAGTACTTC. Translation: CASSPGTTETQYF.

This clonotype has more than one count but fewer than ten. V gene TRBV3-1 combines with J gene TRBJ2-3, with 11 nucleotides matching TRBD2. CDR3 size: 14 residues. Germline CDR1 reads LGHDT; CDR2 reads YNNKEL (reference sequence). With V trimmed by 10 bases and J by 2 bases, 5 bases remained unmatched. As DNA, the CDR3 is TGTGCCACCGTAGCGGGGGGGCCCACAGATACGCAGTATTTT. Translation gives CATVAGGPTDTQYF.

V usage is TRBV12-3 or TRBV12-4 and J usage is TRBJ1-2; D remains unclear. Trimming took off 1 base at V and 7 bases at J, with 10 bases between the two ends. This CDR3 has 13 residues. The CDR3 protein is CASSLVRFRGYTF. CDR3 DNA: TGTGCCAGCAGTTTAGTAAGGTTTCGTGGCTACACCTTC.

This clonotype was observed a handful of times. The rearrangement links TRBV5-4 to TRBJ2-5, with D hard to call. This CDR3 is built from 13 residues. The V end lost 6 bases, the J end lost 2 bases, and 11 bases lay between the germline ends. Germline lookup yields CDR1 SGHNT and CDR2 YYREEE (reference sequence). The CDR3 here is CASTLWQQETQYF. The DNA for the CDR3 is TGTGCCAGCACCCTCTGGCAGCAAGAGACCCAGTACTTC.

The rearrangement uses TRBV24-1 and TRBJ2-5, with TRBD1 matching 8 bases. This CDR3 comprises 15 residues. V trimming: 4 bases; J trimming: 5 bases; junction bases outside the gene matches: 8. CDR1 KGHDR and CDR2 SFDVKD come from the germline V gene. CDR3 in amino acids: CATSDQTGAGETQYF. The CDR3 nucleotides are TGTGCCACCAGTGACCAGACAGGGGCCGGGGAGACCCAGTACTTC.

This clonotype was counted many times. V and J are TRBV25-1 and TRBJ2-1, with TRBD1 matching over 7 bases. The germline V gene has CDR1 MGHDK and CDR2 SYGVNS. The CDR3 spans 17 residues. The J segment lost 7 bases and the V segment lost 2 bases, leaving 14 bases of the junction unmatched. The CDR3 loop reads CASSEPSTGKRWNEQFF. CDR3 bases: TGTGCCAGCAGTGAACCATCGACAGGGAAGAGGTGGAATGAGCAGTTCTTC.

Many counts were recorded for this clonotype. CDR3 protein: CASSEDYRVKYEQYF. As DNA, the CDR3 is TGTGCCAGCAGTGAAGATTACAGGGTTAAATACGAGCAGTACTTC. The V gene is TRBV2, the J gene TRBJ2-7, with TRBD1 as a possible D gene (6 bases). Trimming removed 1 base at V and 4 bases at J, with 14 bases between. This CDR3 spans 15 amino acids. The V gene's germline CDR1 is SNHLY and CDR2 FYNNEI.

By sample fraction, this clonotype is medium-sized. The J gene is TRBJ2-1, the V gene TRBV5-6; 11 positions match TRBD2. Germline loops: CDR1 SGHDT, CDR2 YYEEEE. The CDR3 runs to 16 residues. V shed 0 bases, J shed 9 bases, and the junction held 8 bases outside the gene matches. CDR3 sequence reads: CASSLAVAGGPSEQFF. CDR3 nucleotides: TGTGCCAGCAGCTTGGCGGTAGCGGGGGGGCCGAGTGAGCAGTTCTTC.

This clonotype has only a few counts. The gene calls are TRBV12-3 or TRBV12-4 and TRBJ1-5; D possibly corresponds to TRBD1 (5 bases). V was cut by 8 bases and J by 5 bases, with 13 bases left in between. This CDR3 has 13 amino acids. Here the CDR3 reads CASGGGDYQPQHF. The CDR3 nucleotides read TGTGCCAGCGGTGGGGGAGACTATCAGCCCCAGCATTTT.

This clonotype was seen ten or more times. V is TRBV4-2 and J is TRBJ1-4; D not resolved. Germline V gene lookup returns CDR1 LGHNA and CDR2 YNFKEQ. The CDR3 totals 13 residues. Trimming shortened V by 4 bases and J by 7 bases, and 10 bases separated the two germline ends. DNA of the CDR3: TGTGCCAGCAGCCTTAATATGGGTGAAAAACTGTTTTTT. Translated, it gives CASSLNMGEKLFF.

The rearrangement uses TRBV20-1 and TRBJ2-3; D is unclear. The CDR3 consists of 13 residues. Germline lookup yields CDR1 DFQATT and CDR2 SNEGSKA (reference sequence). V shed 6 bases and J shed 5 bases, with 15 bases lying between them. CDR3 region: CSAEWRAGDTQYF. The CDR3 DNA sequence: TGCAGTGCGGAATGGCGCGCTGGAGATACGCAGTATTTT.

Turning to this clonotype: Sequence at one end of the junction differs from germline and may be a read error. The chain is built from TRBV6-2 or TRBV6-3 and TRBJ1-2; maybe TRBD1 (5 bases). The CDR3 is made up of 16 amino acids. Per the germline V gene, CDR1 is MNHEY and CDR2 is SVGEGT. Here the CDR3 DNA reads TGTGCCAGCAGTGACTCAACAGGTTCATTCGGCGGTGGCTACACCTTC. This gives the protein CASSDSTGSFGGGYTF.

This clonotype ranks as medium-sized. The rearrangement links TRBV5-1 to TRBJ1-1; D is unresolved. This CDR3 is built from 14 residues. The germline V gene has CDR1 SGHRS and CDR2 YFSETQ. The V and J ends lost 10 bases and 0 bases respectively, with 16 bases between them. This chain's CDR3 is CAARTGPLNTEAFF. CDR3 nucleotide sequence: TGCGCCGCGAGGACGGGCCCTTTGAACACTGAAGCTTTCTTT. Drawing the rest from reference TRBV5-1 and TRBJ1-1, the complete variable domain is KAGVTQTPRYLIKTRGQQVTLSCSPISGHRSVSWYQQTPGQGLQFLFEYFSETQRNKGNFPGRFSGRQFSNSRSEMNVSTLELGDSALYLCAARTGPLNTEAFFGQGTRLTVV.

The sample holds a few counts of this clonotype. V usage is TRBV10-3 and J usage is TRBJ2-1, with 9 positions matching TRBD2. V shed 6 bases and J 6 bases; nucleotides not matched to a gene: 6. The length of the CDR3 is 14 residues. The V gene's germline CDR1 is ENHRY and CDR2 SYGVKD. CDR3 loop: CAIRKTSGFNEQFF. CDR3 bases: TGTGCCATCAGGAAGACTAGCGGATTCAATGAGCAGTTCTTC.

In its sample, this clonotype was seen many times. The chain joins TRBV9 to TRBJ2-3; D not certain. Deletions cut 0 bases from V and 11 bases from J, with 13 bases between. This CDR3 has 13 amino acids. Germline-derived CDR1 and CDR2 are SGDLS and YYNGEE. The CDR3 spells CASSVAPETEQYF. CDR3 nucleotides: TGTGCCAGCAGCGTAGCTCCGGAAACAGAGCAGTATTTT.

The J gene is TRBJ2-3, the V gene TRBV29-1; no reliable D call. In germline, CDR1 is SQVTM, CDR2 ANQGSEA. The CDR3 runs 13 residues. The V and J ends lost 5 bases and 6 bases respectively, with 15 bases between them. The DNA for the CDR3 is TGCAGCGTTTCATTAGGGCGAACTGATACGCAGTATTTT. The encoded protein is CSVSLGRTDTQYF.

The chain uses TRBV5-1 and TRBJ2-1, with D unclear. The CDR3 spans 15 residues. V lost 0 bases to trimming and J lost 0 bases, with 7 bases between them. Germline assignment: CDR1 SGHRS and CDR2 YFSETQ. CDR3 in amino acids: CASSLVTGSYNEQFF. CDR3 nucleotide sequence: TGCGCCAGCAGCTTGGTGACGGGCTCCTACAATGAGCAGTTCTTC.

The sample holds many counts of this clonotype. V and J are TRBV3-1 and TRBJ2-7; D gene uncertain. The CDR3 loop spans 13 amino acids. V lost 2 bases to trimming and J lost 3 bases, with 8 bases between them. The germline V gene has CDR1 LGHDT and CDR2 YNNKEL (reference sequence). CDR3 sequence: CASSQSRNYEQYF. CDR3 sequence (DNA): TGTGCCAGCAGCCAATCCCGAAACTACGAGCAGTACTTC.

This chain links TRBV7-2 with TRBJ2-7, with 7 bases aligning to TRBD1. The germline CDR1 and CDR2 sequences are SGHTA and FQGNSA. V was clipped by 5 bases and J by 5 bases; unmatched bases: 6. CDR3 length equals 13 residues. Written as DNA, the CDR3 is TGTGCCAGCAGCCTGGGACAGAACAACGAGCAGTACTTC. This codes for CASSLGQNNEQYF.

CDR3 in DNA: TGTGCTAGTGGTTTCCGGGACAGGCCTTTCAGGTACGAGCAGTACTTC. It yields the protein CASGFRDRPFRYEQYF. V gene TRBV12-5 combines with J gene TRBJ2-7, with TRBD1 matching over 8 bases. Germline CDR1 is LGHNT and CDR2 is FRNRAP. CDR3 length equals 16 residues. The V and J ends lost 3 bases and 4 bases, in that order; junction bases with no gene match: 11.

In its sample, this clonotype was seen many times. The chain is built from TRBV10-3 and TRBJ2-1, with 10 bases that match TRBD2. Germline V lookup: CDR1 ENHRY, CDR2 SYGVKD. This CDR3 is 14 amino acids long. Trimming took 6 bases from V and 10 from J; bases not matched to a gene: 9. Here the CDR3 DNA reads TGTGCCATCAGGGGAGGTGTAGCGGGGGGCGAGCAGTTCTTC. This codes for CAIRGGVAGGEQFF.

This rearrangement joins TRBV3-1 to TRBJ2-3; D gene unclear. Germline assignment: CDR1 LGHDT and CDR2 YNNKEL (reference sequence). CDR3 length: 13 residues. Between the trimmed V and J ends, which lost 5 bases and 0 bases, there was a span of 6 bases. This CDR3 is CASSSISTDTQYF. CDR3 bases: TGTGCCAGCAGCTCGATAAGCACAGATACGCAGTATTTT.

This clonotype was seen ten or more times. The CDR3 is CASSLWAGHTEAFF. Here the CDR3 DNA reads TGTGCCAGCAGCTTATGGGCAGGACACACTGAAGCTTTCTTT. The V call is TRBV13, the J call TRBJ1-1, with D unresolved. The V gene lost 2 bases and the J gene lost 3 bases, with 10 bases spanning the gap. Germline CDR1 PRHDT, CDR2 FYEKMQ (reference sequence). CDR3 size: 14 residues. The full variable domain, in which reference TRBV13 and TRBJ1-1 provide the parts outside the CDR3, is AAGVIQSPRHLIKEKRETATLKCYPIPRHDTVYWYQQGPGQDPQFLISFYEKMQSDKGSIPDRFSAQQFSDYHSELNMSSLELGDSALYFCASSLWAGHTEAFFGQGTRLTVV.

V usage is TRBV10-3 and J usage is TRBJ2-7; the match to TRBD1 covers 9 bases. The CDR3 consists of 13 residues. Losses at the gene ends were 10 bases for V and 6 bases for J; bases not matched to a gene: 10. Germline V gene data show CDR1 as ENHRY and CDR2 as SYGVKD. This CDR3 is CATSGQGKSEQYF. CDR3 sequence (DNA): TGTGCCACCTCGGGACAGGGTAAATCCGAGCAGTACTTC.

This clonotype was recorded a few times. The chain links TRBV7-9 to TRBJ1-6; D remains ambiguous. This CDR3 is built from 14 residues. Germline values: CDR1 SEHNR, CDR2 FQNEAQ (reference sequence). V was trimmed by 3 bases and J by 5 bases, leaving 8 bases between them. The CDR3 region is CASSFGENNSPLHF. As DNA, the CDR3 is TGTGCCAGCAGCTTCGGGGAGAATAATTCACCCCTCCACTTT.